These 30 T cell receptor beta chains originate from one sample sequenced in a study of T cells in Graves' hyperthyroidism and ophthalmopathy. There were TCR beta CDR3 regions amplified from RNA transcripts. The primer set for the first-round RT-PCR of the TCR CDR3 was HTBI. TCRdb re-called the multiplex PCR reads with MiXCR, one entry per CDR3 protein. The repertoire holds 700,000 or so distinct CDR3 sequences, with roughly 17% as singletons. Sequencing was performed on blood. Every receptor here comes from a man younger than 30 with Graves' hyperthyroidism.

Only a few counts were recorded for this clonotype. The chain carries TRBV9 and TRBJ2-7; D is ambiguous. The CDR3 is 15 amino acids. The germline V and J ends were trimmed by 1 base and 2 bases, with 13 bases remaining between them. CDR1 and CDR2 from the germline V gene are SGDLS and YYNGEE. This CDR3 reads CASSVNIGTTYEQYF. For the CDR3, the DNA is TGTGCCAGCAGCGTAAATATCGGCACAACCTACGAGCAGTACTTC.

In its sample, this clonotype was seen many times. V usage is TRBV5-6 and J usage is TRBJ2-7; perhaps TRBD1 as D (6 bases). V lost 7 bases and J 3 bases, leaving 11 bases between the germline ends. Germline lookup yields CDR1 SGHDT and CDR2 YYEEEE. CDR3 length: 12 residues. CDR3 coding DNA: TGTGCCAGCGGCCGGACAGACTACGAGCAGTACTTC. It codes for CASGRTDYEQYF.

This clonotype was counted ten times or more. The chain carries TRBV28 and TRBJ2-7; D tentatively reads TRBD1 or TRBD2 (5 bases each). This CDR3 comprises 14 residues. V was clipped by 8 bases and J by 0 bases, with 14 bases between them. Germline loops: CDR1 MDHEN, CDR2 SYDVKM. CDR3 DNA sequence: TGTGCCAGCGGCAATTGGGGGAGCTCCTACGAGCAGTACTTC. Residues: CASGNWGSSYEQYF.

This clonotype came up many times. This chain joins TRBV11-2 and TRBJ1-1; D is possibly TRBD1 (6 bases). Trimming removed 7 bases at V and 2 bases at J, with 14 bases between. The CDR3 runs 14 residues. Germline assignment: CDR1 SGHAT and CDR2 FQNNGV. The CDR3 region has the DNA TGTGCCAGCAAACAGGGTGGACCTAACACTGAAGCTTTCTTT. Translated, it gives CASKQGGPNTEAFF.

Ten or more counts support this clonotype. This chain connects TRBV7-3 to TRBJ2-1; D gene uncertain. The CDR3 consists of 12 residues. With 1 base removed from V and 10 bases from J, the gap between germline ends came to 8 bases. Germline V CDR1 and CDR2: SGHTA, FQGTGA. CDR3 in DNA: TGTGCCAGCAGCTTAATAGCCGGGGAGCAGTTCTTC. Its protein product is CASSLIAGEQFF.

This chain joins TRBV29-1 and TRBJ2-3, with D unclear. Between the trimmed V and J ends, which lost 7 bases and 2 bases, there was a span of 7 bases. Looked up from germline, CDR1 is SQVTM and CDR2 is ANQGSEA. The CDR3 contains 11 residues. The CDR3 DNA follows: TGCAGCGGACGGGTCACAGATACGCAGTATTTT. Translation: CSGRVTDTQYF.

This clonotype appeared a few times. This chain uses TRBV4-1 with TRBJ2-2; TRBD1 or TRBD2 may be the D gene (6 bases each). V gave up 0 bases and J gave up 15 bases, with 17 bases separating them. The CDR3 totals 14 residues. Germline V lookup: CDR1 MGHRA, CDR2 YSYEKL. CDR3 sequence reads: CASSQEGGLRSLFF. CDR3 nucleotides: TGCGCCAGCAGCCAAGAAGGGGGGCTCAGGTCGTTGTTTTTT.

V gene TRBV20-1 combines with J gene TRBJ2-3; possibly TRBD1 for D (7 bases). The V gene lost 6 bases and the J gene lost 5 bases, with 15 bases spanning the gap. The germline gives CDR1 DFQATT, CDR2 SNEGSKA (reference sequence). The CDR3 covers 13 residues. In nucleotides, the CDR3 is TGCAGTGCAAGGAGGGGGCGAGGAGATACGCAGTATTTT. Amino acid sequence: CSARRGRGDTQYF.

This clonotype was seen a handful of times. V and J are TRBV20-1 and TRBJ2-3; D is perhaps TRBD1 (6 bases). V shed 5 bases and J shed 4 bases, with 13 bases lying between them. Per the germline V gene, CDR1 is DFQATT and CDR2 is SNEGSKA (reference sequence). This CDR3 is 13 amino acids long. The CDR3 here is CSALTGIPDTQYF. The CDR3 DNA sequence: TGCAGTGCTCTTACAGGGATACCAGATACGCAGTATTTT.

This clonotype turned up a few times. The chain carries TRBV10-3 and TRBJ1-2; unclear D gene. CDR1 and CDR2 (germline): ENHRY, SYGVKD. The CDR3 consists of 13 residues. V lost 6 bases to trimming and J lost 8 bases, with 16 bases between them. The CDR3 bases are TGTGCCATCAGCCCGGGCCTTCCAGAGGGCTACACCTTC. Translating gives CAISPGLPEGYTF.

The table lists this clonotype with a few counts. The V and J genes are TRBV2 and TRBJ2-1; TRBD1 or TRBD2 may be the D gene (5 bases each). CDR1 and CDR2 from the germline V gene are SNHLY and FYNNEI. Trimming stripped 6 bases from V and 6 bases from J, with 9 bases between. The CDR3 covers 12 residues. Written as DNA, the CDR3 is TGTGCCAGCAGGTTTGGGGGCAATGAGCAGTTCTTC. Its translation: CASRFGGNEQFF.

This clonotype was counted at least ten times. The CDR3 is CASSFAGPVRGYTF. Here the CDR3 DNA reads TGTGCCAGCAGTTTCGCGGGTCCGGTGAGGGGCTACACCTTC. This chain links TRBV27 with TRBJ1-2; no clear D. Germline V lookup: CDR1 MNHEY, CDR2 SMNVEV (reference sequence). The CDR3 loop spans 14 amino acids. The V gene lost 3 bases and the J gene lost 8 bases, with 16 bases spanning the gap.

This clonotype was observed at least ten times. Written as DNA, the CDR3 is TGTGCCAGCCCAACGAACACTGAAGCTTTCTTT. This gives the protein CASPTNTEAFF. The chain is built from TRBV6-1 and TRBJ1-1; D uncertain. CDR3 length: 11 residues. Trimming took 8 bases from V and 1 from J, leaving 5 bases between them. Germline lookup yields CDR1 MNHNS and CDR2 SASEGT.

This clonotype has a count of ten or more. The CDR3 nucleotides read TGTGCCAGCAGCTTATCTTCACGGGATACGCAGTATTTT. This translates into CASSLSSRDTQYF. The chain uses TRBV7-8 and TRBJ2-3, with unresolved D. Germline V CDR1 and CDR2: SGHVS, FQNEAQ. The CDR3 is made up of 13 amino acids. With 2 bases removed from V and 6 bases from J, the gap between germline ends came to 9 bases.

This clonotype showed up many times. The V call is TRBV7-2, the J call TRBJ2-1; D remains ambiguous. CDR1 SGHTA and CDR2 FQGNSA come from the germline V gene. The CDR3 spans 13 residues. V gave up 7 bases and J gave up 9 bases, with 16 bases separating them. CDR3 sequence: CASTAGSRAEQFF. CDR3 bases: TGTGCCAGCACCGCCGGGTCTCGCGCTGAGCAGTTCTTC.

This clonotype has ten or more counts. The CDR3 region has the DNA TGCAGTGCCCGCGGACTAGCGGGAGACCCGCAGCAGTTCTTC. Its protein product is CSARGLAGDPQQFF. The chain combines TRBV20-1 with TRBJ2-1, with 13 bases fitting TRBD2. The germline gives CDR1 DFQATT, CDR2 SNEGSKA (reference sequence). The CDR3 spans 14 residues. V lost 6 bases to trimming and J lost 11 bases; unmatched junction nucleotides: 10.

This clonotype has more than one count but fewer than ten. The chain combines TRBV5-6 with TRBJ2-7; TRBD1 matches at 7 bases. Germline values: CDR1 SGHDT, CDR2 YYEEEE. The CDR3 totals 13 residues. J lost 4 bases, V lost 2 bases, and 3 bases had no gene match. The CDR3 is CASSLRGLYEQYF. The CDR3 DNA follows: TGTGCCAGCAGCTTAAGGGGGCTTTACGAGCAGTACTTC.

This clonotype occurred once. Here the CDR3 reads CASRSLSGTANTGELFF. CDR3 in DNA: TGCGCCAGCCGCTCGCTATCCGGGACAGCGAACACCGGGGAGCTGTTTTTT. The chain is built from TRBV5-1 and TRBJ2-2; TRBD1 agrees at 7 bases. Trimming cost V 7 bases and J 0 bases; bases outside gene matches: 12. Germline CDR1 reads SGHRS; CDR2 reads YFSETQ. The CDR3 length is 17 residues.

This clonotype has more than one count but fewer than ten. The chain joins TRBV7-8 to TRBJ2-7, with D perhaps TRBD1 (5 bases). CDR1 and CDR2 from the germline V gene are SGHVS and FQNEAQ. V lost 0 bases and J lost 6, with 12 bases in between. The CDR3 contains 14 residues. The DNA for the CDR3 is TGTGCCAGCAGCTTAGCGCAGGGCAGGCGCGAGCAGTACTTC. Translated, it gives CASSLAQGRREQYF.

This clonotype was counted many times. In DNA, the CDR3 is TGTGCCAGCTCAGAGGGACCGGCGACCCTTATTCAGTACTTC. It yields the protein CASSEGPATLIQYF. This rearrangement joins TRBV18 to TRBJ2-4, with D perhaps assigned TRBD1 or TRBD2 (5 bases each). V was clipped by 5 bases and J by 10 bases, with 18 bases between them. Germline CDR1 and CDR2: KGHSH and LQKENI. The CDR3 has 14 amino acids.

This clonotype has just a few counts. The gene calls are TRBV18 and TRBJ2-4; D ambiguous. The CDR3 extends over 14 amino acids. V was shortened by 1 base and J by 2 bases, with 6 bases between the two germline ends. Germline V gives CDR1 KGHSH, CDR2 LQKENI. CDR3 nucleotide sequence: TGTGCCAGCTCACCACAGGGATCCAAAAACATTCAGTACTTC. Encoded protein: CASSPQGSKNIQYF.

This clonotype has just a few counts. The gene calls are TRBV11-2 and TRBJ2-7; 7 positions agree with TRBD1. Germline loops: CDR1 SGHAT, CDR2 FQNNGV. V trimming: 6 bases; J trimming: 4 bases; junction bases outside the gene matches: 6. The CDR3 length is 13 residues. This chain's CDR3 is CASSYTGVYEQYF. The CDR3 DNA reads as TGTGCCAGCAGTTATACAGGGGTTTACGAGCAGTACTTC.

Ten or more counts support this clonotype. The rearrangement uses TRBV7-9 and TRBJ2-3, with 7 bases aligning to TRBD2. V was clipped by 5 bases and J by 0 bases; unmatched bases: 5. Per germline, CDR1 SEHNR and CDR2 FQNEAQ (reference sequence). CDR3 length: 15 residues. The DNA for the CDR3 is TGTGCCAGCAGCCTCCGCGGGGGTAGCACAGATACGCAGTATTTT. The encoded protein is CASSLRGGSTDTQYF.

This clonotype was detected only a few times. The rearrangement uses TRBV20-1 and TRBJ1-5; 9 bases are shared with TRBD1. J was trimmed by 0 bases and V by 0 bases; bases with no gene match: 9. The CDR3 extends over 18 amino acids. Germline assignment: CDR1 DFQATT and CDR2 SNEGSKA (reference sequence). CDR3 sequence reads: CSARDWGQGVNSNQPQHF. CDR3 bases: TGCAGTGCTAGAGACTGGGGACAGGGAGTGAATAGCAATCAGCCCCAGCATTTT.

In this sample, this clonotype turned up a few times. The CDR3 protein is CASSDGLAATSYEQYF. CDR3 coding DNA: TGTGCCAGCAGCGATGGGCTAGCGGCCACCTCCTACGAGCAGTACTTC. The V and J genes are TRBV9 and TRBJ2-7; 7 bases are a match to TRBD2. J lost 0 bases, V lost 3 bases, and 9 bases had no gene match. From germline, CDR1 is SGDLS and CDR2 YYNGEE. The CDR3 contains 16 residues.

The chain is built from TRBV5-1 and TRBJ1-2, with D maybe TRBD1 (6 bases). Germline V gene lookup returns CDR1 SGHRS and CDR2 YFSETQ. The V end lost 0 bases, the J end lost 4 bases, and 13 bases lay between the germline ends. The CDR3 covers 15 residues. For the CDR3, the DNA is TGCGCCAGCAGCTTGGAGGCGGGGGCATTCTATGGCTACACCTTC. This codes for CASSLEAGAFYGYTF. The whole variable domain, remainder taken from reference TRBV5-1 and TRBJ1-2, is KAGVTQTPRYLIKTRGQQVTLSCSPISGHRSVSWYQQTPGQGLQFLFEYFSETQRNKGNFPGRFSGRQFSNSRSEMNVSTLELGDSALYLCASSLEAGAFYGYTFGSGTRLTVV.

This clonotype was observed many times. This sequence joins TRBV11-2 and TRBJ2-7, with D unresolved. Germline V gene data show CDR1 as SGHAT and CDR2 as FQNNGV. Between the trimmed V and J ends, which lost 1 base and 6 bases, there was a span of 10 bases. The CDR3 loop spans 13 amino acids. The CDR3 loop reads CASSLGNLLEQYF. CDR3 nucleotides: TGTGCCAGCAGCTTAGGCAACCTGCTCGAGCAGTACTTC.

The table lists this clonotype with a few counts. The rearrangement uses TRBV5-1 and TRBJ1-2; D ambiguous. Germline CDR1 is SGHRS and CDR2 is YFSETQ. V was trimmed by 3 bases and J by 8 bases, leaving 11 bases between them. CDR3 size: 12 residues. For the CDR3, the DNA is TGCGCCAGCAGCTACGACGCGGCAGGCTACACCTTC. Translating gives CASSYDAAGYTF.

This clonotype was seen many times. V and J are TRBV28 and TRBJ1-1; no definite D call. CDR1 is MDHEN, CDR2 SYDVKM, per germline. Trimming cost V 8 bases and J 3 bases, with 10 bases left between them. The CDR3 is 12 residues long. The CDR3: CASFGLDTEAFF. In DNA, the CDR3 is TGTGCCAGCTTCGGGTTGGACACTGAAGCTTTCTTT.

This clonotype has a handful of counts. The chain links TRBV6-1 to TRBJ2-3; 9 nucleotides agree with TRBD2. In germline, CDR1 is MNHNS, CDR2 SASEGT. The CDR3 is made up of 17 amino acids. V lost 6 bases to trimming and J lost 0 bases; unmatched junction nucleotides: 10. For the CDR3, the DNA is TGTGCCAGCAGCCACCGGGCTAGCGGGGTCAGCACAGATACGCAGTATTTT. This encodes CASSHRASGVSTDTQYF.